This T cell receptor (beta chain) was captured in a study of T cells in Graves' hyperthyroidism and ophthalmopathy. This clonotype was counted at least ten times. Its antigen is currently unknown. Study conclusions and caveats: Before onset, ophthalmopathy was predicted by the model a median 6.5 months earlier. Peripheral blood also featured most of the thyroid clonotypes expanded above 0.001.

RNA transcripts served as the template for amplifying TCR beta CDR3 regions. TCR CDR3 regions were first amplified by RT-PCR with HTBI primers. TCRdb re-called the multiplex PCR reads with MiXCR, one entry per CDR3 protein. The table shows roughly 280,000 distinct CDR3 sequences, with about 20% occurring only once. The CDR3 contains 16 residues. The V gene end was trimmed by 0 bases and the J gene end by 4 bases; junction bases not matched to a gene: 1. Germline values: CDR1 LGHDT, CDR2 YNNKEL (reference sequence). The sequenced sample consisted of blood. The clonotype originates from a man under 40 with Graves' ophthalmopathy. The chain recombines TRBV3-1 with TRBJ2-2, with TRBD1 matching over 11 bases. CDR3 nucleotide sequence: TGTGCCAGCAGCCAAGAAGGGACAGGGGGCACCGGGGAGCTGTTTTTT. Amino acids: CASSQEGTGGTGELFF.